A selection of T cell receptor beta chains follows, all from one sample in a study of T cells in lung cancer brain metastases. Data came from immunoSEQ multiplex PCR; TCRdb stores just in-frame clones and leaves some out. Of roughly 5,000 clones listed, more than 85% are singletons. The sample taken for sequencing was tumor tissue from the primary lung tumor. The receptors originated from a man aged 65-85 years with non-small cell lung cancer. Both conserved end residues are part of each CDR3. A D gene is named only where the DNA matches it firmly. Rows may omit the clone size; those that give it use once, few, many or a size class.

V gene: TRBV5-1; clone size: NA; J gene: TRBJ1-1; D gene: NA; CDR3 protein: CASSLESGDSTEAFF; CDR3 DNA: TGCGCCAGCAGCTTGGAAAGTGGGGATTCCACTGAAGCTTTCTTT
V gene: TRBV6-1; clone size: NA; J gene: TRBJ1-2; D gene: NA; CDR3 protein: CASSEQGIIEYGYTF; CDR3 DNA: TGTGCCAGCAGTGAGCAGGGGATAATAGAGTATGGCTACACCTTC
V gene: TRBV19; clone size: NA; J gene: TRBJ2-3; D gene: NA; CDR3 protein: CASSIGVTTRSTDTQYF; CDR3 DNA: TGTGCCAGTAGTATCGGTGTGACTACGAGGAGCACAGATACGCAGTATTTT
V gene: TRBV5-4; clone size: NA; J gene: TRBJ1-1; D gene: NA; CDR3 protein: CASSLGGATEAFF; CDR3 DNA: TGTGCCAGCAGCTTGGGGGGGGCTACTGAAGCTTTCTTT
V gene: TRBV19; clone size: NA; J gene: TRBJ2-4; D gene: TRBD1; CDR3 protein: CASSIPGTGRNIQYF; CDR3 DNA: TGTGCCAGTAGTATCCCGGGGACAGGGCGGAACATTCAGTACTTC
V gene: TRBV7-2; clone size: few; J gene: TRBJ2-6; D gene: NA; CDR3 protein: CASSNTLAGANVLTF; CDR3 DNA: TGTGCCAGCAGCAACACACTAGCCGGGGCCAACGTCCTGACTTTC
V gene: TRBV6-5; clone size: NA; J gene: TRBJ2-7; D gene: TRBD2; CDR3 protein: CASSYSPSGTYEQYF; CDR3 DNA: TGTGCCAGCAGTTACTCGCCTAGCGGGACGTACGAGCAGTACTTC
V gene: TRBV30; clone size: once; J gene: TRBJ2-7; D gene: TRBD1; CDR3 protein: CAWSIIRPGQGWSEQYF; CDR3 DNA: TGTGCCTGGAGCATAATACGCCCGGGACAGGGGTGGTCCGAGCAGTACTTC
V gene: TRBV9; clone size: NA; J gene: TRBJ2-7; D gene: NA; CDR3 protein: CASSGRGVGEQYF; CDR3 DNA: TGTGCCAGCAGCGGGAGAGGGGTGGGCGAGCAGTACTTC
V gene: TRBV7-9; clone size: NA; J gene: TRBJ2-3; D gene: NA; CDR3 protein: CASSLGSAGHTDTQYF; CDR3 DNA: TGTGCCAGCAGCTTAGGATCGGCTGGGCACACAGATACGCAGTATTTT
V gene: TRBV14; clone size: NA; J gene: TRBJ2-3; D gene: TRBD2; CDR3 protein: CASSQASGRSKGTDTQYF; CDR3 DNA: TGTGCCAGCAGCCAAGCGAGCGGGAGGTCGAAGGGCACAGATACGCAGTATTTT
V gene: TRBV6-5; clone size: NA; J gene: TRBJ1-4; D gene: TRBD1; CDR3 protein: CASRKTSTGGKLFF; CDR3 DNA: TGTGCCAGCAGAAAAACCTCGACAGGGGGAAAACTGTTTTTT
V gene: TRBV14; clone size: NA; J gene: TRBJ2-5; D gene: NA; CDR3 protein: CASSQSSGRDGETQYF; CDR3 DNA: TGTGCCAGCAGCCAATCATCTGGACGGGATGGGGAGACCCAGTACTTC
V gene: TRBV19; clone size: few; J gene: TRBJ1-2; D gene: TRBD1; CDR3 protein: CASSLTSGTDYGYTF; CDR3 DNA: TGTGCCAGTAGTCTTACATCCGGGACAGACTATGGCTACACCTTC
V gene: TRBV6-1; clone size: few; J gene: TRBJ1-1; D gene: TRBD1; CDR3 protein: CASSTGTGEGTEAFF; CDR3 DNA: TGTGCCAGCAGTACGGGGACAGGGGAGGGCACTGAAGCTTTCTTT
V gene: TRBV6-5; clone size: NA; J gene: TRBJ2-7; D gene: NA; CDR3 protein: CASSYSRGNEQYF; CDR3 DNA: TGTGCCAGCAGTTACTCGAGAGGGAACGAGCAGTACTTC
V gene: TRBV6-5; clone size: NA; J gene: TRBJ1-4; D gene: NA; CDR3 protein: CASRNGHPWGKLFF; CDR3 DNA: TGTGCCAGCAGGAACGGACACCCTTGGGGAAAACTGTTTTTT
V gene: TRBV19; clone size: NA; J gene: TRBJ1-2; D gene: NA; CDR3 protein: CASSKRDNYGYTF; CDR3 DNA: TGTGCCAGTAGTAAAAGGGATAACTATGGCTACACCTTC
V gene: TRBV19; clone size: NA; J gene: TRBJ2-1; D gene: TRBD1; CDR3 protein: CASRLGQGKINEQFF; CDR3 DNA: TGTGCCAGCAGACTTGGACAGGGAAAAATCAATGAGCAGTTCTTC
V gene: TRBV7-9; clone size: NA; J gene: TRBJ2-1; D gene: NA; CDR3 protein: CASSPAGEQFF; CDR3 DNA: TGTGCCAGCAGCCCAGCCGGTGAGCAGTTCTTC
V gene: TRBV5-4; clone size: NA; J gene: TRBJ2-1; D gene: TRBD2; CDR3 protein: CASSLRRENMEQFF; CDR3 DNA: TGTGCCAGCAGCTTGCGGCGGGAGAATATGGAGCAGTTCTTC
V gene: TRBV4-3; clone size: NA; J gene: TRBJ2-7; D gene: TRBD2; CDR3 protein: CASSQDNSGGYEQYF; CDR3 DNA: TGCGCCAGCAGCCAAGATAATAGCGGGGGCTACGAGCAGTACTTC
V gene: TRBV4-1; clone size: NA; J gene: TRBJ2-2; D gene: TRBD2; CDR3 protein: CASSQSGGPNTGELFF; CDR3 DNA: TGCGCCAGCAGTCAGAGCGGGGGGCCGAACACCGGGGAGCTGTTTTTT
V gene: TRBV18; clone size: NA; J gene: TRBJ1-1; D gene: NA; CDR3 protein: CASSPGGPKEAFF; CDR3 DNA: TGTGCCAGCTCACCAGGGGGCCCCAAAGAAGCTTTCTTT
V gene: TRBV7-9; clone size: few; J gene: TRBJ2-2; D gene: NA; CDR3 protein: CASSLVGSTGELFF; CDR3 DNA: TGTGCCAGCAGCTTAGTGGGCAGCACCGGGGAGCTGTTTTTT
V gene: TRBV23-1; clone size: NA; J gene: TRBJ1-5; D gene: NA; CDR3 protein: CASSQEVDRIYSNQPQHF; CDR3 DNA: TGCGCCAGCAGTCAAGAAGTCGACAGAATCTATAGCAATCAGCCCCAGCATTTT
V gene: TRBV7-6; clone size: NA; J gene: TRBJ2-3; D gene: TRBD2; CDR3 protein: CASSRAGGRSDTQYF; CDR3 DNA: TGTGCCAGCAGCCGAGCGGGGGGGCGGTCAGATACGCAGTATTTT
V gene: TRBV6-5; clone size: NA; J gene: TRBJ1-1; D gene: NA; CDR3 protein: CASSYSYAAEAFF; CDR3 DNA: TGTGCCAGCAGTTACTCGTATGCAGCTGAAGCTTTCTTT
V gene: TRBV18; clone size: NA; J gene: TRBJ1-5; D gene: NA; CDR3 protein: CASCSDPNQPQHF; CDR3 DNA: TGTGCCAGCTGCTCTGACCCCAATCAGCCCCAGCATTTT
V gene: TRBV4-2; clone size: NA; J gene: TRBJ1-3; D gene: NA; CDR3 protein: CASSPGKGWSGNTIYF; CDR3 DNA: TGTGCCAGCAGCCCCGGGAAGGGCTGGTCTGGAAACACCATATATTTT
V gene: TRBV5-1; clone size: once; J gene: TRBJ1-2; D gene: NA; CDR3 protein: CASSLERANYGYTF; CDR3 DNA: TGCGCCAGCAGCTTGGAGCGGGCTAACTATGGCTACACCTTC
V gene: TRBV21-1; clone size: NA; J gene: TRBJ1-4; D gene: NA; CDR3 protein: CASSLHSGTDRRLNEKLFF; CDR3 DNA: TGTGCCAGCAGCCTTCATTCCGGGACAGATCGAAGACTCAATGAAAAACTGTTTTTT
V gene: TRBV6-5; clone size: NA; J gene: TRBJ2-1; D gene: NA; CDR3 protein: CASSGGWSSYNEQFF; CDR3 DNA: TGTGCCAGCAGCGGCGGGTGGAGCTCCTACAATGAGCAGTTCTTC
V gene: TRBV21-1; clone size: NA; J gene: TRBJ1-2; D gene: NA; CDR3 protein: CASPQTGGENYGYTF; CDR3 DNA: TGTGCCAGCCCCCAGACAGGGGGCGAAAACTATGGCTACACCTTC
V gene: TRBV30; clone size: few; J gene: TRBJ2-7; D gene: NA; CDR3 protein: CAWTRGYEQYF; CDR3 DNA: TGTGCCTGGACCAGGGGCTACGAGCAGTACTTC
V gene: TRBV19; clone size: NA; J gene: TRBJ1-2; D gene: NA; CDR3 protein: CASSIRQTYGYTF; CDR3 DNA: TGTGCCAGTAGTATAAGACAGACTTATGGCTACACCTTC
V gene: TRBV10-2; clone size: NA; J gene: TRBJ2-7; D gene: NA; CDR3 protein: CASGRGTYEQYF; CDR3 DNA: TGCGCCAGCGGGCGGGGCACCTACGAGCAGTACTTC
V gene: TRBV5-1; clone size: NA; J gene: TRBJ1-1; D gene: TRBD1; CDR3 protein: CASSPGDRSNTEAFF; CDR3 DNA: TGCGCCAGCAGTCCGGGGGACAGATCGAACACTGAAGCTTTCTTT